These 2 T cell receptor beta chains originate from one sample sequenced in a study of blood T cell repertoires in COVID-19 (dated by TCRdb to about 2020). Library generation was performed with the immunoSEQ multiplex PCR assay. TCRdb took over this immuneACCESS table, retaining in-frame rearrangements with V and J assigned. Such tables are incomplete; in checked studies, under half of the missing clones stem from an unresolved V gene, and the remainder is unexplained. This sample holds some 180,000 clones; 75% to 90% were observed only once. Roughly 8.2% of the sample is taken by the ten largest. The specimen was peripheral blood. The receptors here all came from a woman aged 55 to 70 with acute or convalescent COVID-19.

The V and J genes are TRBV19 and TRBJ1-5, with D perhaps TRBD1 (5 bases). The CDR3 runs to 22 residues. The V end was cut by 6 bases, the J end by 1 base, with 34 bases between. CDR1 is LNHDA and CDR2 is SQIVND in the germline V gene (reference sequence). The CDR3 bases are TGTGCCAGTAGCCTCTGGGGCCACCGGGTCAGAGATTCTCGACAAAGCAATCAGCCCCAGCATTTT. Residues: CASSLWGHRVRDSRQSNQPQHF. The full variable domain, rest sourced from reference TRBV19 and TRBJ1-5, is DGGITQSPKYLFRKEGQNVTLSCEQNLNHDAMYWYRQDPGQGLRLIYYSQIVNDFQKGDIAEGYSVSREKKESFPLTVTSAQKNPTAFYLCASSLWGHRVRDSRQSNQPQHFGDGTRLSIL.

This clone was observed a single time. This chain joins TRBV28 and TRBJ2-1, with 7 bases fitting TRBD1. CDR3 size: 15 residues. After removal of 4 bases from V and 4 bases from J, the junction contained 7 bases not matched to a gene. From germline, CDR1 is MDHEN and CDR2 SYDVKM. The DNA of the CDR3 is TGTGCCAGCAGTTCAGGGGGAATGAGGTACAATGAGCAGTTCTTC. Translation: CASSSGGMRYNEQFF.